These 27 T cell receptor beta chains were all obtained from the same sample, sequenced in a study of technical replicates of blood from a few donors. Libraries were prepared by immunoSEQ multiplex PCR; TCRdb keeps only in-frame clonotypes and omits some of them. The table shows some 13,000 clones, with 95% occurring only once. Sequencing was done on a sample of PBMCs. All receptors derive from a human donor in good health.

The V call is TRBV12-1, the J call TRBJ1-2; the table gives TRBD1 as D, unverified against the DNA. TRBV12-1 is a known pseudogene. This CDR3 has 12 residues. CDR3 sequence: CASSFRDRGYTF. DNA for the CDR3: TGTGCCAGCAGCTTCCGGGACAGGGGCTACACCTTC.

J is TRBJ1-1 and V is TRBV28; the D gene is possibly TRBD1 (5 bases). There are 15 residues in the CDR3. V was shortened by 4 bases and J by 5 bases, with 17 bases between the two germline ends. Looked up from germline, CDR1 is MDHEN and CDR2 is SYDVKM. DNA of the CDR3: TGTGCCAGCAGTTCATATGGGGCGGCGGGGACTGAAGCTTTCTTT. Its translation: CASSSYGAAGTEAFF.

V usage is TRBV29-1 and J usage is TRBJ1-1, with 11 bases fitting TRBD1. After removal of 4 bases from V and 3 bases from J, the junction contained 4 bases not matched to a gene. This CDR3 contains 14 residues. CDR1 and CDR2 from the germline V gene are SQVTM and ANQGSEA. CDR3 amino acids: CSVGGQGADTEAFF. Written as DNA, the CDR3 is TGCAGCGTTGGCGGACAGGGGGCTGACACTGAAGCTTTCTTT.

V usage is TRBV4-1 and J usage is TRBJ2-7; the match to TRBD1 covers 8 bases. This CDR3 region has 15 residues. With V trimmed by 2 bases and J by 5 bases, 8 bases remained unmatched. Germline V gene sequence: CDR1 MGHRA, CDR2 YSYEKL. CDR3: CASSQPDRGIHEQYF. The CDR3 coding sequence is TGCGCCAGCAGCCAACCCGACAGGGGCATACACGAGCAGTACTTC.

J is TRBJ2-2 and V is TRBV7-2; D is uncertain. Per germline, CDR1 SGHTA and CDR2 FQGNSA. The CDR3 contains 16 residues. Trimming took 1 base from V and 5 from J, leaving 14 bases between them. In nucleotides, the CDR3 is TGTGCCAGCAGCTTAGTCTTGTTATTTGTTACCGGGGAGCTGTTTTTT. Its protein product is CASSLVLLFVTGELFF.

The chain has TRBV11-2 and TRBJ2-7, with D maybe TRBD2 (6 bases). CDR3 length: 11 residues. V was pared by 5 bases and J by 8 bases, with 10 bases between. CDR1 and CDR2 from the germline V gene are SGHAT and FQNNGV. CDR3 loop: CASSEGLKQYF. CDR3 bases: TGTGCCAGCAGCGAGGGACTCAAGCAGTACTTC. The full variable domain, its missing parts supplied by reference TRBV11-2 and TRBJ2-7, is EAGVAQSPRYKIIEKRQSVAFWCNPISGHATLYWYQQILGQGPKLLIQFQNNGVVDDSQLPKDRFSAERLKGVDSTLKIQPAKLEDSAVYLCASSEGLKQYFGPGTRLTVT.

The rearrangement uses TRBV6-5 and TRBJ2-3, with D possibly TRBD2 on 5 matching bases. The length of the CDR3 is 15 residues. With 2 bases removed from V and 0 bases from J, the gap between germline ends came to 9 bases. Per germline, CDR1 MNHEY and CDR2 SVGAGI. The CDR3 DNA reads TGTGCCAGCAGTTACGCTGGCGGGAGCACAGATACGCAGTATTTT. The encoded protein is CASSYAGGSTDTQYF.

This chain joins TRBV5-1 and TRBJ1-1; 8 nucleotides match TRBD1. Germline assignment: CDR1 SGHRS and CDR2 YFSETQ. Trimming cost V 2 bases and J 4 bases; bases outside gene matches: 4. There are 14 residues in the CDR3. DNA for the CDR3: TGCGCCAGCAGCTTACAGGGGGAGGGCACTGAAGCTTTCTTT. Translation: CASSLQGEGTEAFF.

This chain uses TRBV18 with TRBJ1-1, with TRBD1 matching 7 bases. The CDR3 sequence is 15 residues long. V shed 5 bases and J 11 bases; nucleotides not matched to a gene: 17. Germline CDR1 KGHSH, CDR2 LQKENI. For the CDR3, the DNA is TGTGCCAGCTCAACCGGGACAGACCAATCTATTGAGGCTTTCTTT. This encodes CASSTGTDQSIEAFF.

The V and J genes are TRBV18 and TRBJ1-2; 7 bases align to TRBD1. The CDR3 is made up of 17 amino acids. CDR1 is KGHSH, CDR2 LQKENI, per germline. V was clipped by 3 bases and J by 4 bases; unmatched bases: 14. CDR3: CASSPGTALGSLYGYTF. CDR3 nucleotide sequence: TGTGCCAGCTCACCCGGGACAGCCCTCGGCTCCCTCTATGGCTACACCTTC.

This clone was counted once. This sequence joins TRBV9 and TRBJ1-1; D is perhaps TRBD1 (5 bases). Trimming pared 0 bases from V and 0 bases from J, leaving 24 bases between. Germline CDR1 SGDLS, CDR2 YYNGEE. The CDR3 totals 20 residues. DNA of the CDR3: TGTGCCAGCAGCGTAGCAGGTGGGCAGGGCACTTGGTCCATGAACACTGAAGCTTTCTTT. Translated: CASSVAGGQGTWSMNTEAFF.

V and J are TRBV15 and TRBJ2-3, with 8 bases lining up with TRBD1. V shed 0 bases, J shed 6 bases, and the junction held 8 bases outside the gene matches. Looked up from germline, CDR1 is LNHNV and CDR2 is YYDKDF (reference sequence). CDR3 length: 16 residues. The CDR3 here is CATSRDRQGAADTQYF. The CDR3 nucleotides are TGTGCCACCAGCAGAGATCGGCAGGGGGCGGCTGATACGCAGTATTTT. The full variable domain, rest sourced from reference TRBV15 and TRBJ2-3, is DAMVIQNPRYQVTQFGKPVTLSCSQTLNHNVMYWYQQKSSQAPKLLFHYYDKDFNNEADTPDNFQSRRPNTSFCFLDIRSPGLGDTAMYLCATSRDRQGAADTQYFGPGTRLTVL.

The CDR3 loop reads CASRGTGVTGELFF. DNA for the CDR3: TGCGCCAGCAGGGGGACAGGGGTTACCGGGGAGCTGTTTTTT. The chain joins TRBV5-1 to TRBJ2-2; 10 bases match TRBD1. The V gene end was trimmed by 5 bases and the J gene end by 5 bases; junction bases not matched to a gene: 3. The CDR3 is 14 amino acids. CDR1 and CDR2 from the germline V gene are SGHRS and YFSETQ.

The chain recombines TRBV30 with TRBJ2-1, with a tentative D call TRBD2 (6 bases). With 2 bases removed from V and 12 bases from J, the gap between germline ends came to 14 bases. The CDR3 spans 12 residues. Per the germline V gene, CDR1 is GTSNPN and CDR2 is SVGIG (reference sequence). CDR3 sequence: CAWSMIDGGQFF. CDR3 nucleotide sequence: TGTGCCTGGAGTATGATCGACGGGGGGCAGTTCTTC.

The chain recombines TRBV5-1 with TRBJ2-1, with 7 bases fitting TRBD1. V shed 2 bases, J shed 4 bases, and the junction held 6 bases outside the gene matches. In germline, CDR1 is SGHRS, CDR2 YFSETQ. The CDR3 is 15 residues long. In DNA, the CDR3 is TGCGCCAGCAGCTTCAGAGGGGGCGAGTACAATGAGCAGTTCTTC. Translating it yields CASSFRGGEYNEQFF.

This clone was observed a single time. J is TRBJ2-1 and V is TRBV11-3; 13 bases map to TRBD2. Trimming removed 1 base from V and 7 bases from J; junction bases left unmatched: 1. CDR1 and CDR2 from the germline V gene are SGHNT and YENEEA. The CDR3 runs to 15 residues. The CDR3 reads CASSLGTSGSNEQFF. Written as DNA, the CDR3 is TGTGCCAGCAGCTTAGGGACTAGCGGGAGTAATGAGCAGTTCTTC.

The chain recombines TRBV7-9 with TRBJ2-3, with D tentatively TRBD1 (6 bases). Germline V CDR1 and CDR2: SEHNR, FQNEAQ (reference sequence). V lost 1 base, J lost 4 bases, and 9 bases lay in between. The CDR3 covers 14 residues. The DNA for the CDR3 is TGTGCCAGCAGCTTAGGCAGGGGTTCAGATACGCAGTATTTT. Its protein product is CASSLGRGSDTQYF.

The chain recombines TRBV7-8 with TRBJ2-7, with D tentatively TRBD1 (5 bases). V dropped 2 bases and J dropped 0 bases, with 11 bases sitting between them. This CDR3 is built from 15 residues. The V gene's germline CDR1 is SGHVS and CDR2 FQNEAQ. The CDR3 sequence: CASSLLPGPSYEQYF. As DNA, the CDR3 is TGTGCCAGCAGCTTATTGCCAGGGCCCTCCTACGAGCAGTACTTC.

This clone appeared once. The CDR3, as DNA: TGTGCCAGCGGTAGCGCGTACCAAGAGACCCAGTACTTC. It specifies CASGSAYQETQYF. The V gene is TRBV11-2, the J gene TRBJ2-5; maybe TRBD2 (5 bases). This CDR3 is 13 amino acids long. Trimming stripped 8 bases from V and 0 bases from J, with 10 bases between. Germline CDR1 is SGHAT and CDR2 is FQNNGV.

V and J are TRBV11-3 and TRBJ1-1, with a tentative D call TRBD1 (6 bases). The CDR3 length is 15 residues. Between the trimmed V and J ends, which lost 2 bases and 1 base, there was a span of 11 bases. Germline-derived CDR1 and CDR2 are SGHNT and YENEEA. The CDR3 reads CASSLSGQGNTEAFF. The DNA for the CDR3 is TGTGCCAGCAGCTTATCGGGACAAGGGAACACTGAAGCTTTCTTT.

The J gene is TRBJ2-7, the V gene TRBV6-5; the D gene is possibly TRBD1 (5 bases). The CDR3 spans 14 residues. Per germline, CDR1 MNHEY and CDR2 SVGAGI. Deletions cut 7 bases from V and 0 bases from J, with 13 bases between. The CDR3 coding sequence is TGTGCCAGCACCGACAGAGGATACTCCTACGAGCAGTACTTC. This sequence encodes CASTDRGYSYEQYF.

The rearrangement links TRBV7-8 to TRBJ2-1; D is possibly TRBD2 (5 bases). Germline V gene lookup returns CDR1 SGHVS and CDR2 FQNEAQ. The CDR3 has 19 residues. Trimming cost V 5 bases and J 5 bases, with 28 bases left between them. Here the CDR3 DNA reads TGTGCCAGCAGCACGCGGACTCCAGGAAAAGGAAGGGAAAACAATGAGCAGTTCTTC. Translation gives CASSTRTPGKGRENNEQFF.

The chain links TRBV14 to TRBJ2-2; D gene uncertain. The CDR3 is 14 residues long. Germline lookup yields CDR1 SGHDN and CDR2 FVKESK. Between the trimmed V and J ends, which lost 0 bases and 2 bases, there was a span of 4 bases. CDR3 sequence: CASSQDPNTGELFF. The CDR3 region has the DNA TGTGCCAGCAGCCAAGATCCAAACACCGGGGAGCTGTTTTTT.

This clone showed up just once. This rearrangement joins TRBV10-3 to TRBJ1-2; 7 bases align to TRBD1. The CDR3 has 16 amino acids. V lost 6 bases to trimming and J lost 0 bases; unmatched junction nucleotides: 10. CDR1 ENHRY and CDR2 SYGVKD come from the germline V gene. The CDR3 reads CAIRAVGTDPNYGYTF. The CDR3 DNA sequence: TGTGCCATCAGGGCCGTTGGGACAGATCCTAACTATGGCTACACCTTC.

CDR3 region: CASSLVGQGPQETQYF. CDR3 DNA: TGTGCCAGCAGCTTAGTAGGCCAGGGGCCACAAGAGACCCAGTACTTC. V and J are TRBV7-9 and TRBJ2-5; TRBD1 is a possible D gene (6 bases). The CDR3 totals 16 residues. The germline V and J ends were trimmed by 1 base and 2 bases, with 14 bases remaining between them. The germline V gene has CDR1 SEHNR and CDR2 FQNEAQ (reference sequence). The whole variable domain, filled in from reference TRBV7-9 and TRBJ2-5, reads DTGVSQNPRHKITKRGQNVTFRCDPISEHNRLYWYRQTLGQGPEFLTYFQNEAQLEKSRLLSDRFSAERPKGSFSTLEIQRTEQGDSAMYLCASSLVGQGPQETQYFGPGTRLLVL.

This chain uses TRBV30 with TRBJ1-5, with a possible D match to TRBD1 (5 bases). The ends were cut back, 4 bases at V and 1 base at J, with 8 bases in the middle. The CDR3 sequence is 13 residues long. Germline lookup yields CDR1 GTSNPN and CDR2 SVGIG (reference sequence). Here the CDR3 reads CAWNRGSNQPQHF. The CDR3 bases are TGTGCCTGGAATAGGGGCAGCAATCAGCCCCAGCATTTT.

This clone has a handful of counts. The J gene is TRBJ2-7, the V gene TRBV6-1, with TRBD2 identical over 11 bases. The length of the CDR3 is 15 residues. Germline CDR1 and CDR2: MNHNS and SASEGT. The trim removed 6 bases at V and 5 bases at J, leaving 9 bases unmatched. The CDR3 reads CASRPTSGSIHEQYF. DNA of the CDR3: TGTGCCAGCAGACCCACTAGCGGGAGTATCCACGAGCAGTACTTC.